This TCR beta chain emerged from a study of T cells in Graves' hyperthyroidism and ophthalmopathy. Study conclusions and caveats: In the blood, most expanded thyroid clonotypes above 0.001 appeared as well.

The CDR3 length is 13 residues. Trimming cost V 6 bases and J 2 bases, with 10 bases left between them. Graves' hyperthyroidism is called stable when ophthalmopathy does not progress within 18 months. Authors of the study amplified TCR beta CDR3 regions from RNA transcripts. Researchers ran a first-round RT-PCR on the TCR CDR3 using the HTBI primer set. TCRdb ran MiXCR on the multiplex PCR reads and lists one entry per CDR3 protein. The table has 500,000 to 600,000 distinct CDR3 sequences, around 46% seen once. This clonotype was seen repeatedly, ten times or more. No antigen is known for it. Material: peripheral blood or thyroid tissue (not recorded which). The source is a woman aged 18-29 years with Graves' hyperthyroidism. The chain carries TRBV12-3 or TRBV12-4 and TRBJ2-5, with D possibly TRBD1 on 6 matching bases. DNA of the CDR3: TGTGCCAGCAGCCTTAGGGGGCAAGAGACCCAGTACTTC. This sequence encodes CASSLRGQETQYF.